The 28 T cell receptor beta chains listed next were all sequenced from one sample in a study of T cell responses to AZD1222 COVID-19 vaccine. Libraries were prepared by immunoSEQ multiplex PCR; TCRdb keeps only in-frame clonotypes and omits some of them. The table records 90,000 to 150,000 clones, roughly 90% of them present only once. Sample: peripheral blood, taken on day 0 of AZD1222 vaccination. Every receptor here comes from an adult in good health.

This clone has a single count. The CDR3 sequence: CASSFPARGAPSSYNEQFF. In DNA, the CDR3 is TGTGCCAGCAGCTTTCCCGCGCGGGGGGCCCCGTCCTCCTACAATGAGCAGTTCTTC. J is TRBJ2-1 and V is TRBV11-2, with 8 nucleotides matching TRBD2. The CDR3 runs to 19 residues. The J segment lost 0 bases and the V segment lost 3 bases, leaving 13 bases of the junction unmatched. Germline V gene data show CDR1 as SGHAT and CDR2 as FQNNGV.

The V and J genes are TRBV6-1 and TRBJ1-4; 7 bases map to TRBD1. There are 17 residues in the CDR3. Trimming at V came to 1 base and at J to 5 bases, leaving 10 bases not matched to a gene. Per the germline V gene, CDR1 is MNHNS and CDR2 is SASEGT. CDR3 nucleotide sequence: TGTGCCAGCAGTGAAGGGTTTTTTGGACAGGCCAATGAAAAACTGTTTTTT. Translated, it gives CASSEGFFGQANEKLFF.

This clone showed up just once. The chain links TRBV6-5 to TRBJ1-6, with 8 nucleotides matching TRBD1. Germline CDR1 and CDR2: MNHEY and SVGAGI. This CDR3 region has 15 residues. V was pared by 7 bases and J by 7 bases, with 9 bases of the junction left unmatched. The CDR3 region is CASNLGQGGNSPLHF. The CDR3 DNA sequence: TGTGCCAGCAACCTTGGACAGGGCGGGAATTCACCCCTCCACTTT.

The chain couples TRBV7-3 to TRBJ1-6; 10 nucleotides agree with TRBD1. V lost 0 bases to trimming and J lost 8 bases; unmatched junction nucleotides: 1. CDR1 is SGHTA, CDR2 FQGTGA, per germline. CDR3 length: 15 residues. The CDR3 nucleotides are TGTGCCAGCAGCTTAACCGGGACAGGGGATTCACCCCTCCACTTT. This codes for CASSLTGTGDSPLHF.

The chain joins TRBV4-1 to TRBJ1-2; D gene uncertain. Germline V gene data show CDR1 as MGHRA and CDR2 as YSYEKL. This CDR3 contains 13 residues. V lost 2 bases and J lost 2, with 6 bases in between. This CDR3 reads CASSQIQNYGYTF. In nucleotides, the CDR3 is TGCGCCAGCAGCCAAATACAGAACTATGGCTACACCTTC.

This clone has a single count. The rearrangement joins TRBV5-1 to TRBJ2-3; D possibly matches TRBD1 or TRBD2 (5 bases each). This CDR3 comprises 15 residues. Germline V CDR1 and CDR2: SGHRS, YFSETQ. V lost 5 bases, J lost 4 bases, and 17 bases lay in between. CDR3 amino acids: CASRTDDRGADTQYF. DNA of the CDR3: TGCGCCAGCAGAACAGACGACCGAGGGGCAGATACGCAGTATTTT.

CDR3: CATASGGSTDTQYF. CDR3 sequence (DNA): TGTGCCACGGCTAGCGGGGGGTCCACAGATACGCAGTATTTT. The chain uses TRBV13 and TRBJ2-3, with TRBD2 matching 11 bases. The V segment lost 10 bases and the J segment 2 bases; nucleotides outside the gene matches: 5. This CDR3 region has 14 residues. Germline V gene sequence: CDR1 PRHDT, CDR2 FYEKMQ (reference sequence).

The rearrangement uses TRBV18 and TRBJ1-5; the match to TRBD1 covers 8 bases. Germline CDR1 reads KGHSH; CDR2 reads LQKENI. The CDR3 has 14 residues. V gave up 5 bases and J gave up 4 bases; unmatched junction bases: 4. The CDR3 sequence: CASSATGANQPQHF. The CDR3 nucleotides read TGTGCCAGCTCAGCGACAGGGGCAAATCAGCCCCAGCATTTT.

This chain links TRBV11-2 with TRBJ2-3, with D possibly TRBD2 on 7 matching bases. The V gene lost 2 bases and the J gene lost 4 bases, with 19 bases spanning the gap. The CDR3 has 17 amino acids. In germline, CDR1 is SGHAT, CDR2 FQNNGV. The chain's CDR3 is CASSLLFLGGGADTQYF. Here the CDR3 DNA reads TGTGCCAGCAGCTTATTATTTCTAGGGGGGGGCGCAGATACGCAGTATTTT.

For this clone: Other nucleotide sequences from this sample produce the same CDR3. The J gene is TRBJ1-2, the V gene TRBV6-5; the D gene is possibly TRBD1 (6 bases). Germline V CDR1 and CDR2: MNHEY, SVGAGI. V lost 2 bases and J 2 bases, leaving 9 bases between the germline ends. The CDR3 sequence is 14 residues long. The CDR3 nucleotides are TGTGCCAGCAGTTACCTAGGGGGAAACTATGGCTACACCTTC. Its protein is CASSYLGGNYGYTF.

This sequence joins TRBV5-1 and TRBJ1-1; D might be TRBD1 (5 bases). Trimming pared 6 bases from V and 0 bases from J, leaving 12 bases between. Germline V lookup: CDR1 SGHRS, CDR2 YFSETQ. The CDR3 has 14 amino acids. As DNA, the CDR3 is TGCGCCAGCACTCCCGGGACGTTGAACACTGAAGCTTTCTTT. Its protein product is CASTPGTLNTEAFF.

This chain joins TRBV7-2 and TRBJ1-5; perhaps TRBD1 as D (5 bases). This CDR3 has 13 amino acids. The germline V gene has CDR1 SGHTA and CDR2 FQGNSA. V lost 1 base and J 9 bases, leaving 10 bases between the germline ends. The CDR3 region has the DNA TGTGCCAGCAGCTTAGTGGGGGTGATGCCCCAGCATTTT. Its translation: CASSLVGVMPQHF.

The chain links TRBV10-3 to TRBJ1-5; 7 bases are shared with TRBD1. Germline trimming cut 4 bases from V and 3 bases from J; bases unmatched to any gene: 3. CDR3 length: 14 amino acids. Germline loops: CDR1 ENHRY, CDR2 SYGVKD. This CDR3 is CAISGTGDNQPQHF. CDR3 nucleotide sequence: TGTGCCATCAGTGGGACAGGAGACAATCAGCCCCAGCATTTT.

This sequence joins TRBV19 and TRBJ1-5; D possibly corresponds to TRBD1 (6 bases). The V gene lost 10 bases and the J gene lost 9 bases, with 28 bases spanning the gap. The CDR3 is 16 residues long. From germline, CDR1 is LNHDA and CDR2 SQIVND (reference sequence). The CDR3: CATQSSGAGALGPQHF. The CDR3 DNA reads TGTGCCACTCAAAGCTCGGGAGCAGGGGCTCTCGGGCCCCAGCATTTT. The variable domain in full, with the rest retrieved from reference TRBV19 and TRBJ1-5, is DGGITQSPKYLFRKEGQNVTLSCEQNLNHDAMYWYRQDPGQGLRLIYYSQIVNDFQKGDIAEGYSVSREKKESFPLTVTSAQKNPTAFYLCATQSSGAGALGPQHFGDGTRLSIL.

V usage is TRBV5-8 and J usage is TRBJ1-5; possibly TRBD1 for D (6 bases). The V end was cut by 1 base, the J end by 6 bases, with 17 bases between. CDR1 and CDR2 (germline): SGHTS, YDEGEE. This CDR3 contains 16 residues. CDR3 sequence reads: CASSLSTGGPGQPQHF. CDR3 nucleotide sequence: TGTGCCAGCAGCTTGTCGACGGGGGGCCCAGGTCAGCCCCAGCATTTT.

This clone was detected once. The chain is built from TRBV6-5 and TRBJ2-3; 7 positions match TRBD1. The V segment lost 0 bases and the J segment 1 base; nucleotides outside the gene matches: 1. Germline V lookup: CDR1 MNHEY, CDR2 SVGAGI. This CDR3 spans 15 amino acids. CDR3 DNA: TGTGCCAGCAGTTACTCGGGACAGCGCACAGATACGCAGTATTTT. Encoded protein: CASSYSGQRTDTQYF.

The chain combines TRBV4-2 with TRBJ1-4; 7 positions agree with TRBD1. The CDR3 consists of 15 residues. J was trimmed by 5 bases and V by 4 bases; bases with no gene match: 7. CDR1 is LGHNA, CDR2 YNFKEQ, per germline. CDR3 coding DNA: TGTGCCAGCAGCCTAATGACAGGGAAAAATGAAAAACTGTTTTTT. This translates into CASSLMTGKNEKLFF.

The chain employs TRBV5-5 and TRBJ1-5, with 7 positions matching TRBD1. The CDR3 loop spans 15 amino acids. The junction had 10 bases not matched to a gene; V was cut back by 3 bases and J by 7 bases. Germline V gene lookup returns CDR1 SGHKS and CDR2 YYEKEE (reference sequence). CDR3 DNA: TGTGCCAGCAGCTGGAGACAGGGTTTCGGGCAGCCCCAGCATTTT. It translates to CASSWRQGFGQPQHF.

The chain joins TRBV4-1 to TRBJ1-4; D unclear. V lost 0 bases and J 10 bases, leaving 15 bases between the germline ends. CDR1 is MGHRA and CDR2 is YSYEKL in the germline V gene. This CDR3 is 15 amino acids long. Here the CDR3 reads CASSQDSEGWRKLFF. As DNA, the CDR3 is TGCGCCAGCAGCCAAGATTCGGAGGGCTGGAGAAAACTGTTTTTT.

The chain carries TRBV6-5 and TRBJ1-2; weak D call: TRBD1 (5 bases). Germline values: CDR1 MNHEY, CDR2 SVGAGI. Trimming removed 8 bases at V and 5 bases at J, with 18 bases between. The CDR3 sequence is 14 residues long. CDR3 nucleotide sequence: TGTGCCAGCGGGGGGACGGGCGGCTCATATGGCTACACCTTC. Protein product: CASGGTGGSYGYTF.

The chain combines TRBV20-1 with TRBJ1-2, with TRBD1 matching over 7 bases. Germline values: CDR1 DFQATT, CDR2 SNEGSKA (reference sequence). V was clipped by 6 bases and J by 4 bases; unmatched bases: 11. This CDR3 is built from 14 residues. CDR3 sequence: CSASDGRGGYGYTF. CDR3 DNA: TGCAGTGCCAGTGATGGCAGGGGGGGCTATGGCTACACCTTC.

The chain carries TRBV11-2 and TRBJ2-5; D is undetermined. V lost 0 bases and J 7 bases, leaving 6 bases between the germline ends. The length of the CDR3 is 12 residues. CDR1 and CDR2 (germline): SGHAT, FQNNGV. The chain's CDR3 is CASSLERVTQYF. CDR3 bases: TGTGCCAGCAGCTTAGAACGAGTGACCCAGTACTTC.

The chain joins TRBV5-4 to TRBJ2-1, with D tentatively TRBD1 (5 bases). V lost 1 base, J lost 2 bases, and 10 bases lay in between. CDR3 length equals 15 residues. Germline CDR1 SGHNT, CDR2 YYREEE (reference sequence). CDR3: CASSLRQGTYNEQFF. CDR3 sequence (DNA): TGTGCCAGCAGCTTGAGGCAGGGAACCTACAATGAGCAGTTCTTC.

The chain employs TRBV19 and TRBJ1-2; D is possibly TRBD1 (5 bases). CDR3 length: 11 amino acids. CDR1 is LNHDA and CDR2 is SQIVND in the germline V gene (reference sequence). V shed 9 bases and J shed 8 bases, with 13 bases lying between them. For the CDR3, the DNA is TGTGCCAGCCAGGGTTTATGGGGCTACACCTTC. Translated: CASQGLWGYTF.

The chain carries TRBV6-1 and TRBJ1-3; D not certain. CDR1 and CDR2 from the germline V gene are MNHNS and SASEGT. V lost 2 bases, J lost 3 bases, and 17 bases lay in between. The CDR3 length is 17 residues. CDR3 sequence: CASSETLWVADGNTIYF. The CDR3 DNA follows: TGTGCCAGCAGTGAAACGTTGTGGGTGGCAGATGGAAACACCATATATTTT.

J is TRBJ1-2 and V is TRBV5-8; D is unresolved. CDR1 SGHTS and CDR2 YDEGEE come from the germline V gene. The V end was cut by 0 bases, the J end by 5 bases, with 11 bases between. The CDR3 is made up of 14 amino acids. The DNA for the CDR3 is TGTGCCAGCAGCTTGGTTAAAGGAGCTTATGGCTACACCTTC. It is translated as CASSLVKGAYGYTF. Looking up the rest from reference TRBV5-8 and TRBJ1-2 gives the full variable domain: EAGVTQSPTHLIKTRGQQATLRCSPISGHTSVYWYQQALGLGLQFLLWYDEGEERNRGNFPPRFSGRQFPNYSSELNVNALELEDSALYLCASSLVKGAYGYTFGSGTRLTVV.

The rearrangement links TRBV9 to TRBJ1-3; 7 nucleotides line up with TRBD1. Per germline, CDR1 SGDLS and CDR2 YYNGEE. The J segment lost 4 bases and the V segment lost 7 bases, leaving 11 bases of the junction unmatched. This CDR3 region has 15 residues. CDR3 coding DNA: TGTGCCAGCGCGGGCGAGGGGGCATCAGGAAACACCATATATTTT. Translating gives CASAGEGASGNTIYF.

In DNA form, the CDR3 reads TGTGCCAGCAGCCAAGATCCCGGGGGGGTCTCCTACGAGCAGTACTTC. Translation gives CASSQDPGGVSYEQYF. The chain has TRBV3-1 (or the pseudogene TRBV3-2) and TRBJ2-7; 8 bases are a match to TRBD2. This CDR3 has 16 amino acids. Germline V CDR1 and CDR2: LGHDT, YNNKEL (reference sequence). The V and J ends lost 0 bases and 0 bases, in that order; junction bases with no gene match: 4.